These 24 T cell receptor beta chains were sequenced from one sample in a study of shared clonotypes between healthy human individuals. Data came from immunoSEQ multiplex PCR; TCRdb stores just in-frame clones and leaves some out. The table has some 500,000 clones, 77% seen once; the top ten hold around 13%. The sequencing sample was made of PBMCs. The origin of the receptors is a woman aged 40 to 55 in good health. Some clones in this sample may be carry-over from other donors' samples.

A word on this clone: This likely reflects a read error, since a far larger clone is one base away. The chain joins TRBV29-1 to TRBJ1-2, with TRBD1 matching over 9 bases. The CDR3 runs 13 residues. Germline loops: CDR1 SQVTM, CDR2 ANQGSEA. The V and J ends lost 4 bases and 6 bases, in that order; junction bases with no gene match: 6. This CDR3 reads CSVGGQGDHGYTF. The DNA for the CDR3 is TGCAGCGTTGGGGGACAGGGTGACCATGGCTACACCTTC.

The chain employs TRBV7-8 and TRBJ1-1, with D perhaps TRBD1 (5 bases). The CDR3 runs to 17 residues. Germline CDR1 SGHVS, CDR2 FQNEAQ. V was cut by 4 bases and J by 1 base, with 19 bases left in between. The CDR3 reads CASSSQPAGASNTEAFF. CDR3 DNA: TGTGCCAGCAGCTCTCAACCAGCTGGGGCTTCGAACACTGAAGCTTTCTTT.

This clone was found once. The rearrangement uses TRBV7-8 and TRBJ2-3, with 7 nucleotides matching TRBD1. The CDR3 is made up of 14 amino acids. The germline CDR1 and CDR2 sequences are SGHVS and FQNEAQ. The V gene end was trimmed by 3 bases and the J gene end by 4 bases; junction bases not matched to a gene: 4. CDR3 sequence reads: CASSFPQGADTQYF. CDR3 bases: TGTGCCAGCAGCTTTCCTCAGGGGGCAGATACGCAGTATTTT.

The CDR3, as DNA: TGTGCCAGCAGCCCAGGGGGAGGGCTCTCCTACGAGCAGTACTTC. Its protein product is CASSPGGGLSYEQYF. V is TRBV7-9 and J is TRBJ2-7; D possibly uses TRBD1 or TRBD2 (7 bases each). This CDR3 has 15 amino acids. The germline V and J ends were trimmed by 5 bases and 0 bases, with 14 bases remaining between them. Germline V gene data show CDR1 as SEHNR and CDR2 as FQNEAQ (reference sequence).

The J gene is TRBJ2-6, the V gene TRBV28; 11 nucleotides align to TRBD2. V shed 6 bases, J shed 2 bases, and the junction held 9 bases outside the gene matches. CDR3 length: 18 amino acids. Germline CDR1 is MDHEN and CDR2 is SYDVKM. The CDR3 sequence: CASSSGLAGGAGANVLTF. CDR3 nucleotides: TGTGCCAGCAGCTCAGGACTAGCGGGTGGTGCTGGGGCCAACGTCCTGACTTTC.

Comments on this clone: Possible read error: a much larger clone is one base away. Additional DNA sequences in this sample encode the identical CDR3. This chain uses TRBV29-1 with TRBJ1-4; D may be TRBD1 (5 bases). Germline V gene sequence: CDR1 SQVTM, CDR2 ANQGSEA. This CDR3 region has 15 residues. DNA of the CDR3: TGCAGCGTCGCCTTCGGGGCTTGGACTAACGAAAAACTGTTTTTT. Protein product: CSVAFGAWTNEKLFF.

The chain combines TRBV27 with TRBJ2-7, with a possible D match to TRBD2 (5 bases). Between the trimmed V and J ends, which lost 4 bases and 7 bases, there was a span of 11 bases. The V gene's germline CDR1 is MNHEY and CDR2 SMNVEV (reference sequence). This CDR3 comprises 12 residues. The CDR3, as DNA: TGTGCCAGCAGTTCCGGGGTGGATGAGCAGTACTTC. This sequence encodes CASSSGVDEQYF.

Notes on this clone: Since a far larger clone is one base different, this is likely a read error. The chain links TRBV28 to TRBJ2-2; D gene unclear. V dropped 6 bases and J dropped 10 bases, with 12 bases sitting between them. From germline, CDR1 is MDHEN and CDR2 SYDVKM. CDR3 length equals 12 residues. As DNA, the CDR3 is TGTGCCAGCAGCCACTTCCCCGAGGAGCTGTTTTTT. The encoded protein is CASSHFPEELFF.

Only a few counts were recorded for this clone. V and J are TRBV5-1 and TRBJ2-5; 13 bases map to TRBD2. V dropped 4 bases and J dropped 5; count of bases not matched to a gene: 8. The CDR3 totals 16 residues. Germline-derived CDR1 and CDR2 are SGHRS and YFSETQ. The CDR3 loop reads CASSPSGTSGTETQYF. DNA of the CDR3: TGCGCCAGCAGCCCGTCCGGGACTAGCGGGACGGAGACCCAGTACTTC.

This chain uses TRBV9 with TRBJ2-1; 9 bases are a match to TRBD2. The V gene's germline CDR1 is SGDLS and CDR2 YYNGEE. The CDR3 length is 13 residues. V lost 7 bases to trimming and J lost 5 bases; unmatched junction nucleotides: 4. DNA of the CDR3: TGTGCCAGCGGGTCTAGCGGGAACAATGAGCAGTTCTTC. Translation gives CASGSSGNNEQFF.

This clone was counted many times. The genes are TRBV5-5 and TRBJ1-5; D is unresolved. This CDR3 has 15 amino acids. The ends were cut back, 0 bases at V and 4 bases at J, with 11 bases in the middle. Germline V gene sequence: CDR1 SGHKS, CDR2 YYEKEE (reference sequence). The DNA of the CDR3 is TGTGCCAGCAGCTTGGTTGTCAGCGAGAATCAGCCCCAGCATTTT. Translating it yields CASSLVVSENQPQHF.

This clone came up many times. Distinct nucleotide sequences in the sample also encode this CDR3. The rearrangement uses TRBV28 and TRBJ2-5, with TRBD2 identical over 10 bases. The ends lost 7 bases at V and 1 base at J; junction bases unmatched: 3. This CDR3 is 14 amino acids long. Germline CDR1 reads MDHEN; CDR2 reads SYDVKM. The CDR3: CASTRTSGQETQYF. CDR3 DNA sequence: TGTGCCAGCACCCGGACTAGCGGCCAAGAGACCCAGTACTTC.

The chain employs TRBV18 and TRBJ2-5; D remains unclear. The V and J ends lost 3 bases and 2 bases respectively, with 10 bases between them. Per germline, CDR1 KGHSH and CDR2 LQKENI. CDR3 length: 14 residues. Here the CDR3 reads CASSPIGPQETQYF. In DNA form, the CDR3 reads TGTGCCAGCTCACCCATTGGTCCGCAAGAGACCCAGTACTTC.

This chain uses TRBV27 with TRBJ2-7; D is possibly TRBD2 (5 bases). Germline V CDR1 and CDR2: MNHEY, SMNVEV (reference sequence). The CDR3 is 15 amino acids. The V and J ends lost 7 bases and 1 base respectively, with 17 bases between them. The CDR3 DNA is TGTGCCAGCAACCCCTCGGCTAGCCCTTCCTACGAGCAGTACTTC. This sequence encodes CASNPSASPSYEQYF.

The CDR3 loop is CASSLSGRGGEQFF. DNA of the CDR3: TGTGCCAGCAGCTTATCGGGGAGGGGAGGAGAGCAGTTCTTC. The V call is TRBV7-2, the J call TRBJ2-1; 7 positions match TRBD2. This CDR3 has 14 amino acids. With 2 bases clipped from V and 10 bases from J, the junction kept 8 bases outside the gene matches. Germline V gene data show CDR1 as SGHTA and CDR2 as FQGNSA. The complete variable domain, with remaining parts taken from reference TRBV7-2 and TRBJ2-1, reads GAGVSQSPSNKVTEKGKDVELRCDPISGHTALYWYRQSLGQGLEFLIYFQGNSAPDKSGLPSDRFSAERTGGSVSTLTIQRTQQEDSAVYLCASSLSGRGGEQFFGPGTRLTVL.

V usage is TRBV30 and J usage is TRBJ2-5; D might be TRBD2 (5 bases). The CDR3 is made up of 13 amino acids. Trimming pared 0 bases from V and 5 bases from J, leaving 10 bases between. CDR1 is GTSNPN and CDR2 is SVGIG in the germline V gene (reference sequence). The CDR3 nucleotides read TGTGCCTGGAGTGTACGCGGACTGGAGACCCAGTACTTC. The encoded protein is CAWSVRGLETQYF.

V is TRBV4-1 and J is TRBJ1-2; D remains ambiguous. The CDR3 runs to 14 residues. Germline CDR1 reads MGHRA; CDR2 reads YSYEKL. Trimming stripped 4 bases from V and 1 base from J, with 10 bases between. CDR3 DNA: TGCGCCAGCAGCCCTGACGGCCTTAACTATGGCTACACCTTC. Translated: CASSPDGLNYGYTF.

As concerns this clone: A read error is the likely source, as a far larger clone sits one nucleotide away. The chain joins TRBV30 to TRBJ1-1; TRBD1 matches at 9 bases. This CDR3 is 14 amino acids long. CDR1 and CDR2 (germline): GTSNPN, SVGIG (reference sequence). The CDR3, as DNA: TGTGCCCGGAGTGTAACAGGGGGCCGGGGTGAAGCTTTCTTT. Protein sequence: CARSVTGGRGEAFF. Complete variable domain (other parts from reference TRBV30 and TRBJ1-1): SQTIHQWPATLVQPVGSPLSLECTVEGTSNPNLYWYRQAAGRGLQLLFYSVGIGQISSEVPQNLSASRPQDRQFILSSKKLLLSDSGFYLCARSVTGGRGEAFFGQGTRLTVV.

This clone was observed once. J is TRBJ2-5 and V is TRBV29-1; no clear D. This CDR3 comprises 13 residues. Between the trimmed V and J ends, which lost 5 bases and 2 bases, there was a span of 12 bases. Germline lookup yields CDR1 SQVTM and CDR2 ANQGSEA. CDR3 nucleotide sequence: TGCAGCGTTCCTCGGAATGGGCAAGAGACCCAGTACTTC. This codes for CSVPRNGQETQYF. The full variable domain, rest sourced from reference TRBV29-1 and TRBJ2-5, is SAVISQKPSRDICQRGTSLTIQCQVDSQVTMMFWYRQQPGQSLTLIATANQGSEATYESGFVIDKFPISRPNLTFSTLTVSNMSPEDSSIYLCSVPRNGQETQYFGPGTRLLVL.

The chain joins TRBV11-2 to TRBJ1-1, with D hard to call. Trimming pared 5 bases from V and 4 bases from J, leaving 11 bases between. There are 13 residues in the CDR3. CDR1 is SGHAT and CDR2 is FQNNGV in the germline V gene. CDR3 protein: CASSPALGTEAFF. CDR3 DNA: TGTGCCAGCAGCCCGGCCCTGGGCACTGAAGCTTTCTTT.

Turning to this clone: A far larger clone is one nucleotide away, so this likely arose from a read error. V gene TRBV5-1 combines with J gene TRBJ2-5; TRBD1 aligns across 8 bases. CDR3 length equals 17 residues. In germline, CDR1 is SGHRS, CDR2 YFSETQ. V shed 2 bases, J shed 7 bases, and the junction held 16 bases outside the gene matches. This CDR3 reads CASSLIQQGALGGTQYF. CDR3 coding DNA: TGCGCCAGCAGCTTAATCCAGCAGGGGGCCCTGGGAGGGACCCAGTACTTC.

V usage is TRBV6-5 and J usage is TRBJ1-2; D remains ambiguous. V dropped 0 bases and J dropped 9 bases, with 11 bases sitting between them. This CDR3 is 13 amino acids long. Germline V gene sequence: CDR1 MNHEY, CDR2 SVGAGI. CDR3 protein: CASSYSDSTSYTF. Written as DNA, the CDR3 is TGTGCCAGCAGTTACTCTGATTCGACGAGCTACACCTTC.

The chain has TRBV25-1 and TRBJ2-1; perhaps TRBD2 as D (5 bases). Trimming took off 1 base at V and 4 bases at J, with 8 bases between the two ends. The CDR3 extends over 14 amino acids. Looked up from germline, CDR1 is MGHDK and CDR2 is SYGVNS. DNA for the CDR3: TGTGCCAGCAGTGAATTAGACTATTACAATGAGCAGTTCTTC. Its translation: CASSELDYYNEQFF. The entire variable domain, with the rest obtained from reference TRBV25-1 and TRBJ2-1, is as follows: EADIYQTPRYLVIGTGKKITLECSQTMGHDKMYWYQQDPGMELHLIHYSYGVNSTEKGDLSSESTVSRIRTEHFPLTLESARPSHTSQYLCASSELDYYNEQFFGPGTRLTVL.

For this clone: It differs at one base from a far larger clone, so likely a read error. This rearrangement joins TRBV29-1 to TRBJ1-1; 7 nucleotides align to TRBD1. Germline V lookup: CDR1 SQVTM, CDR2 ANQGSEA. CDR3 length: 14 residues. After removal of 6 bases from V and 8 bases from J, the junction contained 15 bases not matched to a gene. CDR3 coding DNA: TGCAGCGTAGCAAACCGGGACAGCTTTTCAGAAGCTTTCTTT. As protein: CSVANRDSFSEAFF.